Listed below are T cell receptor beta chains from one sample, sequenced in a study of T cell repertoires in cytomegalovirus infection. These receptors lack a known antigen. TCRdb re-called the reads through MiXCR, storing one row per CDR3 protein. The sample consists of some 700,000 distinct CDR3 sequences, around a third of them appearing once. The specimen comprised cultured PBMCs, sampled from culture after CMV antigen stimulation. These receptors were collected from a human donor in good health (CMV status not recorded). Some clones in this sample may be carry-over from other donors' samples. CDR3s include the opening cysteine and the closing phenylalanine or tryptophan. A D gene is named only where the DNA matches it firmly. Clone size appears in some rows only: once, few, many, or a class for an expanded clone.

d_call	clone_size	v_call	j_call	cdr3_nt	cdr3_aa
NA	NA	TRBV27	TRBJ2-3	TGTGCCAGCAGTTTATCGCCAGAGGGCCCAGATACGCAGTATTTT	CASSLSPEGPDTQYF
NA	once	TRBV20-1	TRBJ1-6	TGCAGTGCTAGCATGACGCAGGGAGGTTCACCCCTCCACTTT	CSASMTQGGSPLHF
TRBD1	NA	TRBV6-5	TRBJ1-3	TGTGCCAGCGGCAGGGGGTCCGGAAACACCATATATTTT	CASGRGSGNTIYF
TRBD2	NA	TRBV18	TRBJ2-7	TGTGCCAGCTCACCAGGCCGGGACGGGGGGTACGAGCAGTACTTC	CASSPGRDGGYEQYF
TRBD1	few	TRBV4-1	TRBJ1-5	TGCGCCAGCAGCCAAGAAGAGCGGACAGGGGTGAATCAGCCCCAGCATTTT	CASSQEERTGVNQPQHF
NA	NA	TRBV12-3/TRBV12-4	TRBJ1-5	TGTGCCAGCAGCCTTAGCAACCACAATCAGCCCCAGCATTTT	CASSLSNHNQPQHF
TRBD1	NA	TRBV7-9	TRBJ1-2	TGTGCCAGCAGCCATGGGGGACAGCCCCTGAACTATGGCTACACCTTC	CASSHGGQPLNYGYTF
TRBD1	NA	TRBV4-1	TRBJ2-7	TGCGCCAGCAGCCACCCGGCAGGGGGCAACGAGCAGTACTTC	CASSHPAGGNEQYF
NA	NA	TRBV12-3/TRBV12-4	TRBJ1-2	TGTGCCAGCACAAGACCCTCCGGCTATGGCTACACCTTC	CASTRPSGYGYTF
NA	few	TRBV7-2	TRBJ1-3	TGTGCCAGCAGCTCCCGTGGTGGCCTCCGAAGGGGAAACACCATATATTTT	CASSSRGGLRRGNTIYF
TRBD1	NA	TRBV28	TRBJ1-5	TGTGCCAGCAGTTTAGGCCTCCTGGACAGGGCTGATCAGCCCCAGCATTTT	CASSLGLLDRADQPQHF
NA	few	TRBV19	TRBJ2-3	TGTGCCAGTAAGCGGGTTGCCTTCACAGATACGCAGTATTTT	CASKRVAFTDTQYF
NA	NA	TRBV12-5	TRBJ2-7	TGTGCTAGTGGTCTTGGAGGGAAGCAGTACTTC	CASGLGGKQYF
NA	few	TRBV19	TRBJ1-5	TGTGCCAGTAGTCCGCGACAGGTTGGGGATCAGCCCCAGCATTTT	CASSPRQVGDQPQHF
NA	NA	TRBV23-1	TRBJ1-5	TGCGCTCCTGGGCGGGGTAGCAATCAGCCCCAGCATTTT	CAPGRGSNQPQHF
TRBD2	few	TRBV10-3	TRBJ2-7	TGTGCCATCAGAGAGGGACTAGCGGGAGGCGAGCAGTACTTC	CAIREGLAGGEQYF
TRBD1	NA	TRBV19	TRBJ1-5	TGTGCCAGTACCCGGGGTACAGGGGGCTTCGCGGAGCCCCAGCATTTT	CASTRGTGGFAEPQHF
NA	NA	TRBV7-9	TRBJ2-3	TGTGCCAGCAGCTTATTGACCCCCGGAGGAGATACGCAGTATTTT	CASSLLTPGGDTQYF
NA	NA	TRBV7-9	TRBJ1-1	TGTGCCAGCAGCCCGGGACCGGCTGAAGCTTTCTTT	CASSPGPAEAFF
TRBD1	NA	TRBV20-1	TRBJ2-7	TGCAGTGCTAGTAGACCGACAGGGGGAGACGAGCAGTACTTC	CSASRPTGGDEQYF
NA	NA	TRBV7-7	TRBJ2-5	TGTGCCAGCAGCTTAGGGAACAGGGTCCGGAAAGAGACCCAGTACTTC	CASSLGNRVRKETQYF
NA	many	TRBV7-2	TRBJ1-3	TGTGCCAGCAGCTTGAGGCAGGCGCACTCTGGAAACACCATATATTTT	CASSLRQAHSGNTIYF
NA	few	TRBV10-3	TRBJ1-1	TGTGCCATCAGTGAGAGAGAGGGAGAGAACACTGAAGCTTTCTTT	CAISEREGENTEAFF
TRBD1	NA	TRBV7-2	TRBJ1-2	TGTGCCAGCAGCCTATTGGGACAGGGGCAGGCAGGCTACACCTTC	CASSLLGQGQAGYTF
NA	NA	TRBV7-2	TRBJ1-3	TGTGCCAGCAGCCCCTCGGGGTCTGGAAACACCATATATTTT	CASSPSGSGNTIYF
NA	NA	TRBV28	TRBJ1-6	TGTGCCAGCAGTTTATCAGGGGCTATAAATTCACCCCTCCACTTT	CASSLSGAINSPLHF
NA	few	TRBV19	TRBJ2-6	TGTGCCAGTACCTGGGCTGGGGCCAACGTCCTGACTTTC	CASTWAGANVLTF
TRBD2	NA	TRBV10-3	TRBJ2-1	TGTGCCATCAGTGAAGGTGGCGGGGGTCGCAGGGATGAGCAGTTCTTC	CAISEGGGGRRDEQFF
NA	NA	TRBV7-9	TRBJ1-1	TGTGCCAGTTCACTCGTGCTCTCGAACACTGAAGCTTTCTTT	CASSLVLSNTEAFF
NA	NA	TRBV12-3/TRBV12-4	TRBJ1-2	TGTGCCAGCAGTTTAGCCGGACACTATGGCTACACCTTC	CASSLAGHYGYTF
NA	many	TRBV7-2	TRBJ2-3	TGTGCCAGCAGCTTAGCCGGACACAGGGCTAATACGCAGTATTTT	CASSLAGHRANTQYF
TRBD1	NA	TRBV12-3/TRBV12-4	TRBJ1-4	TGTGCCAATCGACAGGGGGCAAGTGAAAAACTGTTTTTT	CANRQGASEKLFF
NA	NA	TRBV12-5	TRBJ1-1	TGTGCTAGTGGTTTGAGTCGACCCATATGGACTGAAGCTTTCTTT	CASGLSRPIWTEAFF
NA	once	TRBV7-9	TRBJ2-3	TGTGCCAGCAGCTTAGCCCCCTTCGGGGGAGTGGGAGATACGCAGTATTTT	CASSLAPFGGVGDTQYF
TRBD1	few	TRBV7-8	TRBJ2-1	TGTGCCAGCAGCCGGACAGGGCCTTTAGGGTCCTACAATGAGCAGTTCTTC	CASSRTGPLGSYNEQFF
TRBD2	few	TRBV7-6	TRBJ2-5	TGTGCCAGCCGTCAGCGGGAGGGTGCAGAGACCCAGTACTTC	CASRQREGAETQYF
NA	few	TRBV6-1	TRBJ2-7	TGTGCCAGCAGTCGACACCCCCCTGAGGCGGCCTACGAGCAGTACTTC	CASSRHPPEAAYEQYF
NA	NA	TRBV7-9	TRBJ2-7	TGTGCCAGCAGCTACCGGACGGGGGAGCAGTACTTC	CASSYRTGEQYF
NA	NA	TRBV10-3	TRBJ2-3	TGTGCCATCAGTGTCGGCGGGGCCCCCCGGGACACGCAGTATTTT	CAISVGGAPRDTQYF
NA	NA	TRBV27	TRBJ2-2	TGTGCCAGCAGTTTGAGGCAGGGCCCCGGGGAGCTGTTTTTT	CASSLRQGPGELFF
NA	NA	TRBV9	TRBJ2-3	TGTGCCAGCAGCGTAGCAAGCGGGCGCACAGATACGCAGTATTTT	CASSVASGRTDTQYF
TRBD2	few	TRBV5-6	TRBJ2-7	TGTGCCAGCAGCTTGGCCGGGAGGGCCTCCGAGCAGTACTTC	CASSLAGRASEQYF
NA	NA	TRBV6-2/TRBV6-3	TRBJ2-6	TGTGCCAGCAGTTACCCATATGTAAGGGGCCGTAACTCTGGGGCCAACGTCCTGACTTTC	CASSYPYVRGRNSGANVLTF
NA	few	TRBV7-6	TRBJ2-7	TGTGCCAGCAGCTTAGTACCCGGGGGTGGCGAGCAGTACTTC	CASSLVPGGGEQYF
NA	NA	TRBV6-1	TRBJ1-5	TGTGCCAGCAGTGAAGCCGGGTCGGGCAGGGGAGATCAGCCCCAGCATTTT	CASSEAGSGRGDQPQHF
TRBD2	NA	TRBV12-3/TRBV12-4	TRBJ2-1	TGTGCCAGCAGTCCACTAGCGGGGGATTGGAATGAGCAGTTCTTC	CASSPLAGDWNEQFF
NA	NA	TRBV24-1	TRBJ1-5	TGTGCCACCGGGTCCCATAGCAATCAGCCCCAGCATTTT	CATGSHSNQPQHF
NA	NA	TRBV19	TRBJ1-4	TGTGCCAGTAGTAATTCGGGTGAAAAACTGTTTTTT	CASSNSGEKLFF
NA	NA	TRBV12-3/TRBV12-4	TRBJ1-5	TGTGCCAGCAGTTTTAACAGGAATACTCAGCCCCAGCATTTT	CASSFNRNTQPQHF
TRBD2	few	TRBV6-1	TRBJ2-7	TGTGCCAGCAGTGAAGTAGTAGCGGGGGGTTCCGAGCAGTACTTC	CASSEVVAGGSEQYF
NA	NA	TRBV6-5	TRBJ2-7	TGTGCCAGCAGTTACGCGGGAAACGAGCAGTACTTC	CASSYAGNEQYF
TRBD2	NA	TRBV6-5	TRBJ2-7	TGTGCCAGCAGTGGCGGGACTAGCGGGGTTGTGCAGTACTTC	CASSGGTSGVVQYF
TRBD2	many	TRBV7-9	TRBJ2-1	TGTGCCAGCAGTAAGGGACTAGCGGGAGGCTCTTACCCCTACAATGAGCAGTTCTTC	CASSKGLAGGSYPYNEQFF